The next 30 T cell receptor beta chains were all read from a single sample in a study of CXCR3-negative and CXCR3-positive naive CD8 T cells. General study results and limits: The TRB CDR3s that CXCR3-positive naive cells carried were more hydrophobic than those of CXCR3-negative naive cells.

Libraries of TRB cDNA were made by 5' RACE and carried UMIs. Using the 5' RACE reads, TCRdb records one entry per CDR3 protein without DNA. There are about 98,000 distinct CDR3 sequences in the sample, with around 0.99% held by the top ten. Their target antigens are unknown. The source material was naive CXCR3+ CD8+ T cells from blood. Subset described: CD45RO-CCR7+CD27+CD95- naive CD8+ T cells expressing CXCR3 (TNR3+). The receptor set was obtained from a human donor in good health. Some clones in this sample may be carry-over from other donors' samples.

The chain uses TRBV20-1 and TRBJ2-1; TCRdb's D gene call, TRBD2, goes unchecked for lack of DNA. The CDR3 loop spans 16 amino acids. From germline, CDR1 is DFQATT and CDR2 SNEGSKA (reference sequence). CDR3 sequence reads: CSARVLAGGRHNEQFF.

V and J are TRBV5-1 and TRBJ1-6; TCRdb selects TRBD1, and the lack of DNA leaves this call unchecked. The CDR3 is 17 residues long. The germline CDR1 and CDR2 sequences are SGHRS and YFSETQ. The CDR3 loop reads CASSLNSGTDVNSPLHF.

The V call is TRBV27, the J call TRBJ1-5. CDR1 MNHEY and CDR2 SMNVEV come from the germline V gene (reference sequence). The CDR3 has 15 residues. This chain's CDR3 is CASSSTALSNQPQHF.

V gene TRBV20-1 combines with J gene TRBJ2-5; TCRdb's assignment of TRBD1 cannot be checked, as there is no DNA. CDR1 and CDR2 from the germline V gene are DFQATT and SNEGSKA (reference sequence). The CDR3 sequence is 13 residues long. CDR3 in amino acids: CSAYDRGEETQYF.

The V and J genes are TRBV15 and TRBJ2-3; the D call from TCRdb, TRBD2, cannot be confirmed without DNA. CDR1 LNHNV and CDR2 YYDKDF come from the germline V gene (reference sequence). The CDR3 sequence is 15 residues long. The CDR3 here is CATSRTSGGADTQYF.

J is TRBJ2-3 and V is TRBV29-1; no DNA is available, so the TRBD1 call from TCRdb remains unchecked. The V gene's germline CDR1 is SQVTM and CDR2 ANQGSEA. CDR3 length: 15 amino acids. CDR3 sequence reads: CSVERDRGLADTQYF.

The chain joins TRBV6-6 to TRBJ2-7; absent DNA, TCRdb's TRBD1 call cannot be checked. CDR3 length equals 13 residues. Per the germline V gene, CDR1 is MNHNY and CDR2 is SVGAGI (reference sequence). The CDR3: CASFQGSSYEQYF.

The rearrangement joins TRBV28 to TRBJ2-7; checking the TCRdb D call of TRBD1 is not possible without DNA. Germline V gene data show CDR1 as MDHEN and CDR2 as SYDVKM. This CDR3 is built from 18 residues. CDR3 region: CASTYPSVAGQGSYEQYF.

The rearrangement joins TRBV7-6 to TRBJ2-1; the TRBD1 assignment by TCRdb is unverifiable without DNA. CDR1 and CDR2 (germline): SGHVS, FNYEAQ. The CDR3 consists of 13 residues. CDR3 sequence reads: CASSATGYNEQFF.

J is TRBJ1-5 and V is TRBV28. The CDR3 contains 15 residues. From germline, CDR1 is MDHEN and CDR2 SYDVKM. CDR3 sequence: CASSSITSCNQPQHF.

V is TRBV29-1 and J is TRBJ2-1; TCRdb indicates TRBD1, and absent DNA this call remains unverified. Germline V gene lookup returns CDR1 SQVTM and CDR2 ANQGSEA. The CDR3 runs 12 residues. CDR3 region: CSVPYRPGEQFF.

The CDR3 spells CASSTSGGAGNEQFF. The rearrangement uses TRBV5-1 and TRBJ2-1; as DNA is missing, the TRBD2 call by TCRdb cannot be tested. CDR1 SGHRS and CDR2 YFSETQ come from the germline V gene. There are 15 residues in the CDR3.

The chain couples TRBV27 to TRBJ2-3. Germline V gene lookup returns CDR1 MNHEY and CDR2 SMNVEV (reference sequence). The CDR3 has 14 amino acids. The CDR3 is CASSLSIGTDTQYF.

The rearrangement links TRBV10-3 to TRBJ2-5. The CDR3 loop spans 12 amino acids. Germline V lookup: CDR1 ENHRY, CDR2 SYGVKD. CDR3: CAISESTETQYF.

The CDR3 here is CASSLSGSSTDTQYF. J is TRBJ2-3 and V is TRBV7-9. CDR1 and CDR2 (germline): SEHNR, FQNEAQ (reference sequence). The CDR3 has 15 amino acids. Drawing the rest from reference TRBV7-9 and TRBJ2-3, the complete variable domain is DTGVSQNPRHKITKRGQNVTFRCDPISEHNRLYWYRQTLGQGPEFLTYFQNEAQLEKSRLLSDRFSAERPKGSFSTLEIQRTEQGDSAMYLCASSLSGSSTDTQYFGPGTRLTVL.

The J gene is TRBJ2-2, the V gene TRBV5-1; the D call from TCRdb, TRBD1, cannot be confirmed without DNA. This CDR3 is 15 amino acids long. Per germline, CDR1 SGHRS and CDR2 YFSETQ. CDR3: CASSLGQGATGELFF. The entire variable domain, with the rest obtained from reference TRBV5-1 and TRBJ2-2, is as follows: KAGVTQTPRYLIKTRGQQVTLSCSPISGHRSVSWYQQTPGQGLQFLFEYFSETQRNKGNFPGRFSGRQFSNSRSEMNVSTLELGDSALYLCASSLGQGATGELFFGEGSRLTVL.

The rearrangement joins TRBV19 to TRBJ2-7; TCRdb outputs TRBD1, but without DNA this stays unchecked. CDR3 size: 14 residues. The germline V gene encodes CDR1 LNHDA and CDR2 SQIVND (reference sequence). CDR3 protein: CASSIKHRGNEQYF.

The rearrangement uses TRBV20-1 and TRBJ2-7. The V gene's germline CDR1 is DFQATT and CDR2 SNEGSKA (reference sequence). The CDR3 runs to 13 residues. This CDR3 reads CSARDTFSYEQYF.

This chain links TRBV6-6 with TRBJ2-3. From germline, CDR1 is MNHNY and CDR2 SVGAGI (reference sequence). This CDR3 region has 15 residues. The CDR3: CASISGGVNTDTQYF.

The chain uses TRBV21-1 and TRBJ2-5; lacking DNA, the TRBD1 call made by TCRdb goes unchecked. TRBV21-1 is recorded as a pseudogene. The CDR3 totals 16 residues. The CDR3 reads CASSNRVTGPAETQYF.

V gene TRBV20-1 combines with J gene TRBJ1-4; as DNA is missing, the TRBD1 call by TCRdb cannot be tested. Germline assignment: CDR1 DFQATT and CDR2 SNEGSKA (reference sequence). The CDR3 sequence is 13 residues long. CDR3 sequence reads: CSAMRAEGGELFF.

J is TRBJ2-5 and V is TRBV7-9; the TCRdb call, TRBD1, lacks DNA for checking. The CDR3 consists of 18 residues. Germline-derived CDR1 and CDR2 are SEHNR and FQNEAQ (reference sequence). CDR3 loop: CASSPPQSVWIFQETQYF.

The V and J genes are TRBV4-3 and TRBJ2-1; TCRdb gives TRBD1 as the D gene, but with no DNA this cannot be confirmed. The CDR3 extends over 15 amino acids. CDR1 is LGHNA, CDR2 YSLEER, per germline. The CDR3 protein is CASSQDEGGYNEQFF.

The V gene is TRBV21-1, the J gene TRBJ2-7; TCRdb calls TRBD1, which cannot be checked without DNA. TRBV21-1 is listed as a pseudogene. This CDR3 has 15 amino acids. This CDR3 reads CASTPGQGVRYEQYF.

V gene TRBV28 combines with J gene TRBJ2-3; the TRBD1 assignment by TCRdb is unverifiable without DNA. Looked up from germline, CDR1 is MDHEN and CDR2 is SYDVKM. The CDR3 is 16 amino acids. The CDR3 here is CASSPLAAGPTDTQYF.

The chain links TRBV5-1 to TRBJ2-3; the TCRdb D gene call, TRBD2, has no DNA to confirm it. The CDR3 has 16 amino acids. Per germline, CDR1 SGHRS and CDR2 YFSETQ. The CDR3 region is CASSLAAGGNTDTQYF.

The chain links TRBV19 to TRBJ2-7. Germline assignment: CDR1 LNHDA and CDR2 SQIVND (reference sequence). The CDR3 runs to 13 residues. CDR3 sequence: CASSMTSSYEQYF.

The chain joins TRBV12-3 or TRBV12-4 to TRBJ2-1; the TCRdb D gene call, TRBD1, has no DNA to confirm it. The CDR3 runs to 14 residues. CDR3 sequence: CASSFAQGANEQFF.

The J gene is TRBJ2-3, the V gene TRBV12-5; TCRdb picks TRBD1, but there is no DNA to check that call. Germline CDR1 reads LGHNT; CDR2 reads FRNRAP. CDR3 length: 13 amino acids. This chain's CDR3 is CASGLTGWVTQYF.

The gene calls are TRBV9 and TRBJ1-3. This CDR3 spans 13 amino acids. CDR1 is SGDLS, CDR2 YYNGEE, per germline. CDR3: CASSSFSGNTIYF.